This T cell receptor (beta chain) is drawn from a study of technical replicates of blood from several donors. Libraries were prepared by immunoSEQ multiplex PCR; TCRdb keeps only in-frame clonotypes and omits some of them. Counted here are about 59,000 clones, 85% to 95% occurring once; the ten biggest clones make up about 3.9%. The CDR3 is made up of 15 amino acids. V lost 1 base to trimming and J lost 7 bases, with 13 bases between them. The V gene's germline CDR1 is SEHNR and CDR2 FQNEAQ (reference sequence). The chain carries TRBV7-9 and TRBJ1-4; D call uncertain. Source material: PBMCs. The sequence was collected from a human donor in good health. Some clones in this sample may be carry-over from other donors' samples. CDR3 bases: TGTGCCAGCAGCTTAGGGGCACAGAGTTCTGAAAAACTGTTTTTT. Its translation: CASSLGAQSSEKLFF. The full variable domain, in which reference TRBV7-9 and TRBJ1-4 provide the parts outside the CDR3, is DTGVSQNPRHKITKRGQNVTFRCDPISEHNRLYWYRQTLGQGPEFLTYFQNEAQLEKSRLLSDRFSAERPKGSFSTLEIQRTEQGDSAMYLCASSLGAQSSEKLFFGSGTQLSVL.